The T cell receptor beta chain described here comes from a study of blood T cell repertoires in COVID-19. From germline, CDR1 is KGHSH and CDR2 LQKENI. V lost 5 bases and J lost 4; bases outside the gene matches: 9. This CDR3 is built from 16 residues. The protocol was immunoSEQ multiplex PCR, while the TCRdb copy is restricted to in-frame clones and leaves out a portion. Of 250,000 to 300,000 clones listed, roughly 86% are singletons. J is TRBJ2-1 and V is TRBV18; 9 bases fit TRBD2. What was sequenced was PBMCs or T cells enriched from blood (not recorded which). The sequence came from a woman aged 25 to 39 who had recovered from COVID-19. The CDR3 nucleotides are TGTGCCAGCTCATTTAGACTAGCGGATAGTTACAATGAGCAGTTCTTC. It translates to CASSFRLADSYNEQFF.